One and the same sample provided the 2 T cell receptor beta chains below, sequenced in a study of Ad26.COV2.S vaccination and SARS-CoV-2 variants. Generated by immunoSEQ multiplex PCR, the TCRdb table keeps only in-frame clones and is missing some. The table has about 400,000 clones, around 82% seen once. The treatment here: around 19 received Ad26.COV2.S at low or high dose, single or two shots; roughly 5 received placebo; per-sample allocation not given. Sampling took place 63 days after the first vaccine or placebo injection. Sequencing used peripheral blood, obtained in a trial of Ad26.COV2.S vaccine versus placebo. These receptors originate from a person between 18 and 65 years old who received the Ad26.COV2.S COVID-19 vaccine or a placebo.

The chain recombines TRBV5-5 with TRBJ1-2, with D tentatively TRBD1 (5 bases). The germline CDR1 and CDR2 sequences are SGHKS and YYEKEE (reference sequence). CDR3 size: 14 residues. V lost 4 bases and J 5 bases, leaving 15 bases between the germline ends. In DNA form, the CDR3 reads TGTGCCAGCAGCCCTTCCCAGGGAGCTTATGGCTACACCTTC. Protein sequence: CASSPSQGAYGYTF.

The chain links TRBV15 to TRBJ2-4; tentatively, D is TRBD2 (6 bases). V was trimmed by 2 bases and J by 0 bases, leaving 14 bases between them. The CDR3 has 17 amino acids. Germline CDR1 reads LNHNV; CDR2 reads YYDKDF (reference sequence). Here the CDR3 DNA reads TGTGCCACCAGCAGAACATCTAGCGACTCAGCCAAAAACATTCAGTACTTC. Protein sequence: CATSRTSSDSAKNIQYF.